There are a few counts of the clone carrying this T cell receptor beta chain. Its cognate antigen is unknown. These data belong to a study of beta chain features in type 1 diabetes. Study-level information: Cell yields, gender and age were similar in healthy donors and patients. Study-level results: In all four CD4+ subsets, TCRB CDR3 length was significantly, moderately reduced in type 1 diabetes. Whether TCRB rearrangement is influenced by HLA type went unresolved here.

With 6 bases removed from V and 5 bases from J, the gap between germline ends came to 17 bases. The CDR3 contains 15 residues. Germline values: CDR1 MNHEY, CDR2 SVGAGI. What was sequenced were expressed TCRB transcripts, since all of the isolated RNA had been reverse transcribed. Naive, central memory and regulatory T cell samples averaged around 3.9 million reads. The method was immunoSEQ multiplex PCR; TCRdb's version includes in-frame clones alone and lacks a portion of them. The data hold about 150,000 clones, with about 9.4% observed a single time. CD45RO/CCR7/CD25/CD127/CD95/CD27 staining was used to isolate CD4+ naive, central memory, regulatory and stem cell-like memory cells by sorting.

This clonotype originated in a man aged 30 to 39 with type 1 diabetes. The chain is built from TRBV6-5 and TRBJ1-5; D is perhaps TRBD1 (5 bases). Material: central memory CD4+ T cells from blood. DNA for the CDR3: TGTGCCAGCAGCCGGACCGGGGGGAGAGATCAGCCCCAGCATTTT. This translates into CASSRTGGRDQPQHF.